The entry below gives a single T cell receptor beta chain sequence along with its context. This CDR3 spans 14 amino acids. V trimming: 4 bases; J trimming: 3 bases; junction bases outside the gene matches: 3. The V gene's germline CDR1 is MNHEY and CDR2 SVGAGI. The data are from a study of cytomegalovirus exposure and HLA in healthy donors. TCRdb's table, derived via immunoSEQ multiplex PCR, lists solely in-frame clones and lacks some. The data show 55,000 to 75,000 clones, with 91% seen just once and about 3% held by the top ten. This sequence originates from a man aged 18 to 29 in good health and CMV-seronegative. The sample taken for sequencing was PBMCs. The V call is TRBV6-5, the J call TRBJ1-5; 7 positions match TRBD1. For the CDR3, the DNA is TGTGCCAGCAGTTCACAGGGGCCCAATCAGCCCCAGCATTTT. Residues: CASSSQGPNQPQHF.